This record looks at one T cell receptor (beta chain) sequence and its context. These data come from a study of blood T cell repertoires in COVID-19. The germline V gene encodes CDR1 SGDLS and CDR2 YYNGEE. Between the trimmed V and J ends, which lost 0 bases and 0 bases, there was a span of 6 bases. The CDR3 extends over 15 amino acids. TCRdb keeps only in-frame clones here, not all; method: immunoSEQ multiplex PCR. The sample carries approximately 230,000 clones, approximately 84% recorded once. This rearrangement joins TRBV9 to TRBJ2-2; tentatively, D is TRBD2 (5 bases). The receptor was derived from a man aged 35 to 55 who had recovered from COVID-19. Sequencing used PBMCs or T cells enriched from blood (not recorded which). CDR3 sequence (DNA): TGTGCCAGCAGCGTAGCCGGGGCGAACACCGGGGAGCTGTTTTTT. It codes for CASSVAGANTGELFF.